This TCR beta chain is drawn from a study of OX40 agonist ivuxolimab in advanced cancers. Points from the study as a whole: The investigators did not determine what antigen specificity the expanded peripheral T cells had. Low normalized clonal expansion also occurred in some nonresponding patients.

This clone came up a few times. Its cognate antigen is unknown. The data were produced by immunoSEQ multiplex PCR, yet TCRdb's version contains in-frame clones alone and is incomplete. The sample consists of around 82,000 clones, more than 75% of them appearing once. V gave up 1 base and J gave up 2 bases, with 12 bases separating them. The CDR3 has 16 residues. Germline values: CDR1 LNHNV, CDR2 YYDKDF (reference sequence). The chain recombines TRBV15 with TRBJ1-5; no clear D gene. The receptor's source is an adult with an advanced solid tumor such as melanoma, head and neck, liver or kidney cancer. The specimen comprised CD4+ or CD8+ T cells sorted from blood, sampled in a trial of the OX40 agonist ivuxolimab. The CDR3 region is CATSRARDFGNQPQHF. The CDR3 region has the DNA TGTGCCACCAGCAGAGCGCGGGATTTTGGCAATCAGCCCCAGCATTTT.